The clone carrying this T cell receptor (beta chain) was found a few times. The source of the sample is a study of blood T cell repertoires in COVID-19. Whole-study context: The study drew acute and convalescent COVID-19 samples from the United States, Italy and Spain. PBMCs, B-cell-depleted T cells, or T cells were the source of the cDNA or gDNA that made up the material.

Residents of about two dozen US areas, aged roughly 18 to 90 years, made up the participants. Grouping used clinical history reported by participants in a survey and questionnaire. With V trimmed by 3 bases and J by 0 bases, 7 bases remained unmatched. CDR1 is SGHTS, CDR2 YDEGEE, per germline. This CDR3 contains 16 residues. Measured with immunoSEQ multiplex PCR; TCRdb has only the in-frame clones, and not every one. The profile covers more than 250,000 clones, with 85% to 90% appearing a single time and approximately 1.5% taken by the ten largest. This TCR derives from a woman under 30 with acute COVID-19. Input material: PBMCs or T cells enriched from blood (not recorded which). V is TRBV5-8 and J is TRBJ1-1; 8 nucleotides line up with TRBD1. In DNA, the CDR3 is TGTGCCAGCAGCTCCTACAGGGGGACGTTGAACACTGAAGCTTTCTTT. Residues: CASSSYRGTLNTEAFF.